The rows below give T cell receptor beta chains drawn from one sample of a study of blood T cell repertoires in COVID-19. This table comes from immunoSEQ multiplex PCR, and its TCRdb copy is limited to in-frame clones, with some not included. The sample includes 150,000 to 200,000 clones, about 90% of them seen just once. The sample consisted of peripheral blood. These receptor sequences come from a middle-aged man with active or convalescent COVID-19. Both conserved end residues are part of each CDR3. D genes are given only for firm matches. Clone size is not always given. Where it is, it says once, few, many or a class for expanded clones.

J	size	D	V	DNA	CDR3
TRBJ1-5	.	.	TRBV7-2	TGTGCCAGCAGCCCCGACAGACCCAATCAGCCCCAGCATTTT	CASSPDRPNQPQHF
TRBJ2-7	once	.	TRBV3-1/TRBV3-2	TGTGCCAGCAGCCAAGCACAGGGGGGGTACGAGCAGTACTTC	CASSQAQGGYEQYF
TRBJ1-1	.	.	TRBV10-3	TGTGCCATCAGTGGATCACAGAACACTGAAGCTTTCTTT	CAISGSQNTEAFF
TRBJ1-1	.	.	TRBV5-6	TGTGCCAGCTGTCTGCGGGCAGGGGAAGAAGCTTTCTTT	CASCLRAGEEAFF
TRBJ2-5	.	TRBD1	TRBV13	TGTGCCAGCAGCCTACCCCCCGGGACAGGGGGCTCGTTCGAAGAGACCCAGTACTTC	CASSLPPGTGGSFEETQYF
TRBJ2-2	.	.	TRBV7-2	TGTGCCAGCAGCTCCCGGGTAGCCCGGGAGCTGTTTTTT	CASSSRVARELFF
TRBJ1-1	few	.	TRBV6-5	TGTGCCAGCAGTCGCACAGGGAACACTGAAGCTTTCTTT	CASSRTGNTEAFF
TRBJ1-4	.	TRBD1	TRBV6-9	TGTGCCAGCAGTCCCGGGACAGGGCGGGAGGAAAAACTGTTTTTT	CASSPGTGREEKLFF
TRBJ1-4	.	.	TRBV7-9	TGTGCCAGCAGCCCCACAGGGCCAACTAATGAAAAACTGTTTTTT	CASSPTGPTNEKLFF
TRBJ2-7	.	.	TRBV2	TGTGCCAGCAGTGTACACTCCTACGAGCAGTACTTC	CASSVHSYEQYF
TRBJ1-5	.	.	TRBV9	TGTGCCAGCAGCGTAGGCGCCTCCAATCAGCCCCAGCATTTT	CASSVGASNQPQHF
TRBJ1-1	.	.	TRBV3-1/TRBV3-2	TGTGCCAGCAGCCATACCGGGGAGGGTCCTGAAGCTTTCTTT	CASSHTGEGPEAFF
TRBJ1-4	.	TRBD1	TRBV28	TGTGCCAGCAGACGCACAGGGGGCGAAGAAAAACTGTTTTTT	CASRRTGGEEKLFF
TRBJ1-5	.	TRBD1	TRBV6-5	TGTGCCAGCAATGGACAGGGGAATCAGCCCCAGCATTTT	CASNGQGNQPQHF
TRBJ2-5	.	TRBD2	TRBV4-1	TGCGCCAGCAGCCAAGATCCCTGGGGTGGCCTAGCGGGGGCTGAGACCCAGTACTTC	CASSQDPWGGLAGAETQYF
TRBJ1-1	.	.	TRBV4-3	TGCGCCAGCAGCCAAGTTAGAGGGTCCACTGAAGCTTTCTTT	CASSQVRGSTEAFF
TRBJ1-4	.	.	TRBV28	TGTGCCAGCAGTTTTCGTGAAAAACTGTTTTTT	CASSFREKLFF
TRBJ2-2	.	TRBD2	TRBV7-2	TGTGCCAGCAGCTTTCAGCGGGGGGGGGAGCTGTTTTTT	CASSFQRGGELFF
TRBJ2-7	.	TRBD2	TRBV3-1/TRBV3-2	TGTGCCAGCAGCCAGAATGCGGGGGGGCCCTACGAGCAGTACTTC	CASSQNAGGPYEQYF
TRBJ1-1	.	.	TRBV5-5	TGTGCCAGCAGCTTAGGACAAGGGCAGGCTGAAGCTTTCTTT	CASSLGQGQAEAFF
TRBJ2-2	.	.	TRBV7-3	TGTGCCAGCAGCGGGGGCCCGACCGGGGAGCTGTTTTTT	CASSGGPTGELFF
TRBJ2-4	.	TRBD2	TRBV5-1	TGCGCCAGCAGCTTGTTGGCGGGGGGAAGGGGAAACATTCAGTACTTC	CASSLLAGGRGNIQYF
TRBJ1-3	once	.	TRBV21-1	TGTGCCAGCAGCAACGGGGACAGTTCTGGAAACACCATATATTTT	CASSNGDSSGNTIYF
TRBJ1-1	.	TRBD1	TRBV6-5	TGTGCCAGCAGTAAACAGGGGCGCACTGAAGCTTTCTTT	CASSKQGRTEAFF